This T cell receptor (beta chain) was sequenced during a study of shared clonotypes between healthy human individuals. At the level of the study: CD4 naive and memory got three plates each, CD8 naive two, CD8 memory one. Whole-study results and caveats: Naive subsets usually exceeded memory subsets in estimated richness.

This clone appeared once. Its antigen remains unidentified. Assay: immunoSEQ multiplex PCR; the TCRdb copy retains only in-frame clones and omits some. The sample consists of under 1,900,000 clones, less than 99% of them appearing once. The length of the CDR3 is 16 residues. V was pared by 4 bases and J by 2 bases, with 9 bases of the junction left unmatched. Looked up from germline, CDR1 is KGHSH and CDR2 is LQKENI. Sequenced: naive CD4+ T cells sorted from blood. Regarding subset: CD45RA+ positively selected. The chain recombines TRBV18 with TRBJ2-5; TRBD2 agrees at 8 bases. This TCR came from a man aged 25 to 40 in good health. CDR3 coding DNA: TGTGCCAGCTCACAGTTCACACTAGCGGAACAAGAGACCCAGTACTTC. It translates to CASSQFTLAEQETQYF.